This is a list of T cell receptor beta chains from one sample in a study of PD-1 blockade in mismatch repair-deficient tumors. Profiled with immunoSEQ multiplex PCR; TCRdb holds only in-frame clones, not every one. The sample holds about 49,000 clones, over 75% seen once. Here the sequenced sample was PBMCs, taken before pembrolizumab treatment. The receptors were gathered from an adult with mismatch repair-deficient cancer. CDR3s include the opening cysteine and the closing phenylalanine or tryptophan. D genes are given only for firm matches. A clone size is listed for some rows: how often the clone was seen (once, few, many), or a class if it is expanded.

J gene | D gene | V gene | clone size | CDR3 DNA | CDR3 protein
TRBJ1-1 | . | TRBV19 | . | TGTGCCAGTAGAGTGGAACGCTGGGGGAGTACTGAAGCTTTCTTT | CASRVERWGSTEAFF
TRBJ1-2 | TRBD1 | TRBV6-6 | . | TGTGCCAGCAGTCCCGTGGTGTCGGGACAGGGGGCCTACACCTTC | CASSPVVSGQGAYTF
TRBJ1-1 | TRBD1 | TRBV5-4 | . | TGTGCCAGCAGCTTGAAGACAGGGATGAACACTGAAGCTTTCTTT | CASSLKTGMNTEAFF
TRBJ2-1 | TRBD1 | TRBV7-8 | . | TGTGCCAGCAGTCCCGGGACAGTCAATGAGCAGTTCTTC | CASSPGTVNEQFF
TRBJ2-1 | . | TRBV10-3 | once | TGTGCCATCAGTGAGTCGGGAAGACCCGACAATGAGCAGTTCTTC | CAISESGRPDNEQFF
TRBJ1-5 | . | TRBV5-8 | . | TGTGCCAGCAGCTTGGAGGAGGGGCAGCCCCAGCACTTT | CASSLEEGQPQHF
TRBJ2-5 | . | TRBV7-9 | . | TGTGCCAGCAGCTCGTGGGGGGCTGGAGAGACCCAGTACTTC | CASSSWGAGETQYF
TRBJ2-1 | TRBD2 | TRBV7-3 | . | TGTGCCAGCAGCCGTGGTCTAGCGGTCAATGAGCAGTTCTTC | CASSRGLAVNEQFF
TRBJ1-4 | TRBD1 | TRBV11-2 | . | TGTGCCAGCAGCTCCGGACAGGGGGAAGAAAAACTGTTTTTT | CASSSGQGEEKLFF
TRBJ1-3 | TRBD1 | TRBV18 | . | TGTGCCAGCTCAGCCGGGACAGCGCTTCTCAACACCATATATTTT | CASSAGTALLNTIYF
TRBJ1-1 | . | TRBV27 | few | TGTGCCAGCAGTTGGGGACGATTGAACACTGAAGCTTTCTTT | CASSWGRLNTEAFF
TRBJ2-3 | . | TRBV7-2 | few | TGTGCCAGCAGCTTAATCAGGGAAGATACGCAGTATTTT | CASSLIREDTQYF
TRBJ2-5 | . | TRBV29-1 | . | TGCAGCGTCGGACTACCCAGCGGTATGACCCAGTACTTC | CSVGLPSGMTQYF
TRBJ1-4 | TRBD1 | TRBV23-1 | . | TGCGCCAGCTCTATGGACAGGGTAACTAATGAAAAACTGTTTTTT | CASSMDRVTNEKLFF
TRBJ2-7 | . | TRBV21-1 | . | TGTGCCAGCAGCAAAGCGCGTGACAGGAGCTCCTACGAGCAGTACTTC | CASSKARDRSSYEQYF
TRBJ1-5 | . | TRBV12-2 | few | TGTGCAAGTCGCTCGAATCAGCCCCAGCATTTT | CASRSNQPQHF
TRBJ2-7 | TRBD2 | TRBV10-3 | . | TGTGCCATCAGTGAGCCGGGGGGGACTAGTAAAAGCTCCTACGAGCAGTACTTC | CAISEPGGTSKSSYEQYF
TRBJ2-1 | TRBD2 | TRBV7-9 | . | TGTGCCAGCAGCTCCCACGGGGGGACTCCCTACAATGAGCAGTTCTTC | CASSSHGGTPYNEQFF
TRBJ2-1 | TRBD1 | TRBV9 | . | TGTGCCAGCAGCCTAGGGACAGGTTCGCACAATGAGCAGTTCTTC | CASSLGTGSHNEQFF
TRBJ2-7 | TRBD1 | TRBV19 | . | TGTGCCAGTAGCAGGGACAGGGAGTACGAGCAGTACTTC | CASSRDREYEQYF
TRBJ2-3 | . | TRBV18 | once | TGTGCCAGCTCACCAAGTTCGGATACGCAGTATTTT | CASSPSSDTQYF
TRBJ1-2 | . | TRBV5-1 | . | TGCGCCAGCAGCTTGGACCCAGGGGCTAGCTATGGCTACACCTTC | CASSLDPGASYGYTF
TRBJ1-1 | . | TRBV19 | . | TGTGCCGTCCTAGGCACAGAGAGGAACACTGAAGCTTTCTTT | CAVLGTERNTEAFF
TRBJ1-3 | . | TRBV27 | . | TGTGCCAGCAGTCCTGTGCCGGGACAAGTGGCTGGAAACACCATATATTTT | CASSPVPGQVAGNTIYF
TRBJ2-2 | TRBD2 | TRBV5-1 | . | TGCGCCAGCAACCCGACTAGCGGGTCGAACACCGGGGAGCTGTTTTTT | CASNPTSGSNTGELFF
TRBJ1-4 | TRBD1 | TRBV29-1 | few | TGCAGCGTTGGGCAGGGGGACACTGAAAAACTGTTTTTT | CSVGQGDTEKLFF
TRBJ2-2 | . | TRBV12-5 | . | TGTGCTAGTGGTGGTACCGGAACCGGGGAGCTGTTTTTT | CASGGTGTGELFF
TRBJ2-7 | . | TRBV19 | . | TGTGCCAGTACGAGGGGGAGCTCCTACGAGCAGTACTTC | CASTRGSSYEQYF
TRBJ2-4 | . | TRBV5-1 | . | TGCGCCAGCAGCTTGGGGTGGGGCAACATTCAGTACTTC | CASSLGWGNIQYF
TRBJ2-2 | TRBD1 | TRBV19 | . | TGTGCCAGTAGTGTTACAGGGGTGGACACCGGGGAGCTGTTTTTT | CASSVTGVDTGELFF
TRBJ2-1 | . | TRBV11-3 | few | TGTGCCAGCAGCTTAGAAGCTAGCGATATCAATGAGCAGTTCTTC | CASSLEASDINEQFF
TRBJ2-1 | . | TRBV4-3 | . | TGCGCCAGCAGCCAAGAGCCCGGAACCTGGATGAATGAGCAGTTCTTC | CASSQEPGTWMNEQFF
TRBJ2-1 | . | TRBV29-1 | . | TGCAGCGTTGAAGCCGGGGGACTCAATGAGCAGTTCTTC | CSVEAGGLNEQFF
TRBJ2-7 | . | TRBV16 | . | TGTGCCAGCAGCCGCGGACAGTCAAGCTACGAGCAGTACTTC | CASSRGQSSYEQYF
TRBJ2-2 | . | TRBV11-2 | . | TGTGCCAGCAGCCCAGGGGATGCTCGACCCGGAACCGGGGAGCTGTTTTTT | CASSPGDARPGTGELFF
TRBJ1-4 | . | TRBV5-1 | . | TGCGCCAGCAGCTCGCTACAGGGAGGAAATGAAAAACTGTTTTTT | CASSSLQGGNEKLFF
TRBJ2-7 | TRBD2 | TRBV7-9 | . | TGTGCCAGCAGCCCGGGACTAGCGTTGACCTACGAGCAGTACTTC | CASSPGLALTYEQYF
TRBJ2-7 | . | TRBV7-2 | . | TGTGCCAGCAGCCCGTCCCCAGGCTACGAGCAGTACTTC | CASSPSPGYEQYF